The subject of this entry is one T cell receptor (beta chain). This CDR3 has 18 residues. Germline V gene sequence: CDR1 KGHSH, CDR2 LQKENI. V was clipped by 1 base and J by 7 bases, with 26 bases between them. The sample comes from a study of PD-L1 blockade in urothelial cancer. For the study at large: Treatment start was followed by blood analysis at 3 weeks (second dose) and again at 6 weeks. Typically, measured as a median, blood samples had over 120,000 T cells.

Every PCR received spiked-in synthetic TCR analog templates. Profiling relied on immunoSEQ multiplex PCR, and the TCRdb table lists in-frame clones only, not all of them. The sample consists of 70,000 to 90,000 clones, 82% of them appearing once. The patients had locally advanced or metastatic urothelial carcinoma. This sequence was found in a man aged 70-80 years with urothelial cancer. Here the sequenced sample was PBMCs, taken around atezolizumab (anti-PD-L1) treatment. The chain is built from TRBV18 and TRBJ2-7; D perhaps matches TRBD1 (5 bases). The CDR3 nucleotides are TGTGCCAGCTCACCACAAAGTTACGGAAGGGCAGGGCTACGAGAGCAGTACTTC. Protein product: CASSPQSYGRAGLREQYF.